This T cell receptor (beta chain) came from a study of cytomegalovirus exposure and HLA in healthy donors. Notes on the study in general: Across donors, sequencing depth was assumed by presence/absence analyses to be roughly uniform. There were approximately 150 TCR beta chains listed as cytomegalovirus-associated. Later findings reportedly placed an Asian-associated ancestry cluster below the roughly 730-donor mean for N-insertions. In vitro assays verified that three CMV-associated chains recognized CMV antigens specifically.

Germline trimming cut 5 bases from V and 4 bases from J; bases unmatched to any gene: 8. Germline CDR1 reads MNHEY; CDR2 reads SMNVEV (reference sequence). The CDR3 is 15 amino acids. With regard to this clone: Its antigen is unknown.

The PCR used 60 Vbeta and 13 Jbeta primers. TCRdb's table, derived via immunoSEQ multiplex PCR, lists solely in-frame clones and lacks some. Here the sample spans about 120,000 clones, 77% being singletons. The sample consisted of PBMCs. The TCR sequence derives from a man aged 35-49 years in good health and CMV-seropositive. The V gene is TRBV27, the J gene TRBJ2-7; 10 nucleotides line up with TRBD1. The CDR3 spells CASSHPRDRGYEQYF. The CDR3 region has the DNA TGTGCCAGCAGTCACCCCCGGGACAGGGGATACGAGCAGTACTTC.